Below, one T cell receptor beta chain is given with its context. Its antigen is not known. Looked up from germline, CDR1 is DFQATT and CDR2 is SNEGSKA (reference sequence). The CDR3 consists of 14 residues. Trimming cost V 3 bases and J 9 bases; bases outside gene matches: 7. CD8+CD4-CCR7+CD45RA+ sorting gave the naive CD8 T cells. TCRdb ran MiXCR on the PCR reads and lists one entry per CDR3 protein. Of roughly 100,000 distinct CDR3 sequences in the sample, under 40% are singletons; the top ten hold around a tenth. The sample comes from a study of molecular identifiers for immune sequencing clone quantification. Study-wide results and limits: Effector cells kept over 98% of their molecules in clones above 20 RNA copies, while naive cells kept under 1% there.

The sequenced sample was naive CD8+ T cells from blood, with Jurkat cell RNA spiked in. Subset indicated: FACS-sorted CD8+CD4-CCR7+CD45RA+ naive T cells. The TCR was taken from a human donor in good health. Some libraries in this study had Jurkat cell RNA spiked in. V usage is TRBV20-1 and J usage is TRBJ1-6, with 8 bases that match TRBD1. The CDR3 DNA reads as TGCAGTGCTAGGGTTGGACAGGGTGTTTCACCCCTCCACTTT. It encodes CSARVGQGVSPLHF.